Listed here is a single TCR beta chain. The table came from immunoSEQ multiplex PCR; TCRdb's copy has only in-frame clones and leaves some out. The table includes about 250,000 clones, about 85% detected once. This entry is derived from a study of blood T cell repertoires in COVID-19. Study-wide background: Some COVID-19 samples were acute and others convalescent; all came from the United States, Italy and Spain. PBMCs, B-cell-depleted T cells, or T cells provided the cDNA or gDNA that made up the material.

Trimming pared 0 bases from V and 7 bases from J, leaving 11 bases between. Germline V gene lookup returns CDR1 SGHRS and CDR2 YFSETQ. The CDR3 runs 14 residues. The chain links TRBV5-1 to TRBJ2-1; TRBD2 is a possible D gene (5 bases). Sequenced material: peripheral blood. The sequence was obtained from a man between 18 and 35 years old with active or convalescent COVID-19. CDR3: CASSLGYGENEQFF. CDR3 sequence (DNA): TGCGCCAGCAGCTTGGGATATGGGGAGAATGAGCAGTTCTTC.